This TCR beta chain came from a study of cytomegalovirus exposure and HLA in healthy donors. For the study at large: Inside one of the first data releases sat about 85 million unique TCRs taken from HLA-typed donors. Among the 300 to 400 donors who were genotyped, roughly 86% fell in the genetic ancestry cluster that is associated with self-reported Caucasian donors. Study-wide results and limits: According to the study, roughly 160 TCR beta chains were cytomegalovirus-associated.

The study ran its PCR with 60 Vbeta and 13 Jbeta primers. The method was immunoSEQ multiplex PCR; TCRdb's version includes in-frame clones alone and lacks a portion of them. There are about 43,000 clones in the sample; roughly 80% occur only once, and roughly 1.4% lies in the top ten. Of note for this clone: The antigen is undetermined.

With V trimmed by 1 base and J by 1 base, 5 bases remained unmatched. The CDR3 loop spans 16 amino acids. In germline, CDR1 is SGDLS, CDR2 YYNGEE. This TCR derives from a young man in good health and CMV-seronegative. The source material was PBMCs. V is TRBV9 and J is TRBJ2-5, with 9 bases fitting TRBD1. The CDR3 DNA is TGTGCCAGCAGCGTATCCACAGGGGGCATCCAAGAGACCCAGTACTTC. It yields the protein CASSVSTGGIQETQYF.